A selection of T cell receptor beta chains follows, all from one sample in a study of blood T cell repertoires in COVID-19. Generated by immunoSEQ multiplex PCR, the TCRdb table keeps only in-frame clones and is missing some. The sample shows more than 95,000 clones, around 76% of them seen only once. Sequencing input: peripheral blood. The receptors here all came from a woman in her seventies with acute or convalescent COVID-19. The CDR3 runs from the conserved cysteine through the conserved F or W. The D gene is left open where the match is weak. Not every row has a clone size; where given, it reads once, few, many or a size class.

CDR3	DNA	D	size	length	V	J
CASSVVTETDTQYF	TGTGCCAGCAGCGTAGTTACAGAAACAGATACGCAGTATTTT	NA	NA	14	TRBV9	TRBJ2-3
CASSWTLTGENTEAFF	TGCGCCAGCAGCTGGACGCTTACGGGGGAGAACACTGAAGCTTTCTTT	NA	NA	16	TRBV5-1	TRBJ1-1
CAWSVSGGGTDTQYF	TGTGCCTGGAGTGTATCGGGGGGGGGCACAGATACGCAGTATTTT	TRBD2	NA	15	TRBV30	TRBJ2-3
CASSTSGGYQETQYF	TGTGCCAGCAGCACCAGCGGGGGATACCAAGAGACCCAGTACTTC	TRBD2	NA	15	TRBV11-3	TRBJ2-5
CASSLSAAGAYRNIQYF	TGTGCCAGCAGTTTATCCGCAGCGGGGGCCTACCGAAACATTCAGTACTTC	TRBD2	NA	17	TRBV28	TRBJ2-4
CASSLALGTGGGQPQHF	TGTGCCAGCAGCTTAGCTTTAGGTACAGGGGGGGGTCAGCCCCAGCATTTT	TRBD1	NA	17	TRBV7-2	TRBJ1-5
CASSQRGGGYTF	TGTGCCAGCAGCCAACGGGGGGGTGGCTACACCTTC	NA	NA	12	TRBV3-1/TRBV3-2	TRBJ1-2
CASSYSRGGSPLHF	TGTGCCAGCAGTTACTCGCGGGGGGGGTCACCCCTCCACTTT	NA	NA	14	TRBV6-2/TRBV6-3	TRBJ1-6
CAWAGLYEQYF	TGTGCCTGGGCCGGTCTTTACGAGCAGTACTTC	NA	few	11	TRBV30	TRBJ2-7
CASSRRLARDTGELFF	TGTGCCAGTAGTCGCCGACTAGCGAGGGACACCGGGGAGCTGTTTTTT	TRBD2	few	16	TRBV19	TRBJ2-2
CASSQGQGNDYGYTF	TGCGCCAGCAGCCAAGGGCAGGGGAACGACTATGGCTACACCTTC	NA	NA	15	TRBV4-3	TRBJ1-2
CAWSINTGYNEQFF	TGTGCCTGGAGCATCAACACAGGCTACAATGAGCAGTTCTTC	NA	NA	14	TRBV30	TRBJ2-1
CASSSQNMNTEAFF	TGTGCCAGCAGCTCACAGAACATGAACACTGAAGCTTTCTTT	NA	NA	14	TRBV5-4	TRBJ1-1
CASSLVAGVGNYGYTF	TGCGCCAGCAGCTTGGTGGCAGGGGTGGGGAACTATGGCTACACCTTC	NA	NA	16	TRBV5-1	TRBJ1-2
CASSPGGGTQYF	TGTGCCAGCAGTCCCGGGGGGGGGACCCAGTACTTC	TRBD2	NA	12	TRBV27	TRBJ2-5
CASSKQGTNEKLFF	TGTGCCAGCAGTAAACAGGGAACTAATGAAAAACTGTTTTTT	NA	NA	14	TRBV6-5	TRBJ1-4
CASSRTARDNSPLHF	TGCGCCAGCAGCCGGACAGCAAGGGATAATTCACCCCTCCACTTT	NA	NA	15	TRBV5-1	TRBJ1-6
CASSLLRTSGGVDTQYF	TGTGCCAGCAGCCTCCTTAGGACCTCGGGGGGGGTAGATACGCAGTATTTT	TRBD2	NA	17	TRBV3-1/TRBV3-2	TRBJ2-3
CASSYFGTGDTEAFF	TGTGCCAGCAGTTACTTTGGGACAGGGGACACTGAAGCTTTCTTT	TRBD1	NA	15	TRBV6-5	TRBJ1-1
CASSLGQGAQDTQYF	TGTGCCAGCAGCTTAGGACAGGGGGCGCAAGATACGCAGTATTTT	TRBD1	NA	15	TRBV11-3	TRBJ2-3
CASSSTSGGAVDTQYF	TGTGCCAGCAGCTCGACTAGCGGGGGGGCTGTAGATACGCAGTATTTT	TRBD2	NA	16	TRBV5-5	TRBJ2-3
CASKSGYNTGELFF	TGCGCCAGCAAAAGCGGATATAACACCGGGGAGCTGTTTTTT	NA	few	14	TRBV5-1	TRBJ2-2
CASSLGGLAFTDTQYF	TGCGCCAGCAGCTTGGGCGGACTAGCCTTCACAGATACGCAGTATTTT	TRBD2	NA	16	TRBV5-1	TRBJ2-3
CAGGLGAEDGYTF	TGTGCCGGAGGGCTAGGGGCTGAAGATGGCTACACCTTC	NA	NA	13	TRBV2	TRBJ1-2
CASSPGLGGYTF	TGTGCCAGCAGTCCCGGACTGGGAGGCTACACCTTC	NA	NA	12	TRBV12-3/TRBV12-4	TRBJ1-2
CASSPRGAGDNEQFF	TGTGCCAGCAGCCCCAGGGGGGCAGGGGACAATGAGCAGTTCTTC	NA	few	15	TRBV5-4	TRBJ2-1
CASSYGHGYGYTF	TGTGCCAGCAGTTACGGGCACGGCTATGGCTACACCTTC	NA	NA	13	TRBV6-2/TRBV6-3	TRBJ1-2
CSVVLVGQGSGSSYEQYF	TGCAGCGTTGTATTAGTTGGCCAGGGATCAGGAAGCTCCTACGAGCAGTACTTC	NA	NA	18	TRBV29-1	TRBJ2-7
CASRNQDTGELFF	TGCGCCAGCAGGAACCAGGACACCGGGGAGCTGTTTTTT	NA	few	13	TRBV5-1	TRBJ2-2
CASSPSGQETQYF	TGTGCCAGCAGTCCATCGGGCCAAGAGACCCAGTACTTC	NA	NA	13	TRBV28	TRBJ2-5
CASSLTGGSNQPQHF	TGTGCCAGCAGCTTGACGGGGGGAAGCAATCAGCCCCAGCATTTT	NA	NA	15	TRBV11-2	TRBJ1-5
CASSQTTGTGYEKLFF	TGCGCCAGCAGCCAAACTACCGGGACAGGATATGAAAAACTGTTTTTT	TRBD1	NA	16	TRBV5-1	TRBJ1-4
CASSLRAPGQGGTDTQYF	TGTGCCAGCAGCCTCCGAGCCCCCGGACAGGGGGGAACAGATACGCAGTATTTT	TRBD1	NA	18	TRBV16	TRBJ2-3
CAWSVLGGVGTGELFF	TGTGCCTGGAGTGTACTAGGGGGCGTGGGGACCGGGGAGCTGTTTTTT	TRBD1	NA	16	TRBV30	TRBJ2-2
CASRPLGTSGVETQYF	TGTGCCAGCAGGCCCCTTGGGACTAGCGGGGTGGAGACCCAGTACTTC	TRBD2	NA	16	TRBV28	TRBJ2-5
CASSVFQGPYSSGNTIYF	TGTGCCAGCAGCGTCTTCCAGGGGCCGTACTCCTCTGGAAACACCATATATTTT	NA	NA	18	TRBV9	TRBJ1-3
CACRREGARDYGYTF	TGTGCCTGCCGTCGCGAGGGGGCAAGGGACTATGGCTACACCTTC	TRBD1	NA	15	TRBV30	TRBJ1-2
CASRADGRNYGYTF	TGTGCCAGCAGAGCGGACGGGAGGAACTATGGCTACACCTTC	NA	NA	14	TRBV5-5	TRBJ1-2
CASSPGTGGGDEQFF	TGCGCCAGCAGCCCCGGGACAGGGGGTGGGGATGAGCAGTTCTTC	TRBD1	NA	15	TRBV5-1	TRBJ2-1
CASSLQGGIGSPLHF	TGTGCCAGCAGCCTACAGGGGGGAATCGGGTCACCCCTCCACTTT	TRBD1	once	15	TRBV7-2	TRBJ1-6
CAISEGGQGAWDTEAFF	TGTGCCATCAGTGAGGGGGGCCAGGGGGCCTGGGACACTGAAGCTTTCTTT	TRBD1	NA	17	TRBV10-3	TRBJ1-1
CATSDTARTTDTQYF	TGTGCCACCAGTGATACAGCTCGCACGACAGATACGCAGTATTTT	NA	NA	15	TRBV24-1	TRBJ2-3
CASNQGGGTEAFF	TGTGCCAGTAACCAGGGCGGCGGCACTGAAGCTTTCTTT	NA	few	13	TRBV19	TRBJ1-1
CASSSQGGNYEQYF	TGTGCCAGCAGTTCACAGGGGGGTAACTACGAGCAGTACTTC	TRBD1	NA	14	TRBV2	TRBJ2-7
CASSLFATGDTEAFF	TGCGCCAGCAGCTTGTTTGCGACAGGGGACACTGAAGCTTTCTTT	TRBD1	NA	15	TRBV5-1	TRBJ1-1